One sample yielded the 20 T cell receptor beta chains listed below, sequenced in a study of cytomegalovirus exposure and HLA in healthy donors. PCR employed 60 Vbeta and 13 Jbeta primers. This table comes from immunoSEQ multiplex PCR, and its TCRdb copy is limited to in-frame clones, with some not included. The table lists 180,000 or so clones, approximately 80% of them singletons. The specimen sequenced was PBMCs. These receptors were taken from a woman aged 45-60 years in good health and CMV-seropositive.

A word on this clone: Other DNA variants within this sample encode the same CDR3. The V and J genes are TRBV5-4 and TRBJ2-2; the match to TRBD2 covers 8 bases. CDR3 length: 14 residues. Germline lookup yields CDR1 SGHNT and CDR2 YYREEE (reference sequence). Losses at the gene ends were 4 bases for V and 4 bases for J; bases not matched to a gene: 3. The CDR3 protein is CASSLAGATGELFF. The CDR3 DNA is TGTGCCAGCAGCCTAGCGGGTGCCACCGGGGAGCTGTTTTTT.

This clone occurred once. A junction boundary mismatches the germline segment, possibly from a read error. The V call is TRBV14, the J call TRBJ2-4, with unresolved D. The CDR3 has 12 amino acids. The germline gives CDR1 SGHDN, CDR2 FVKESK. Here the CDR3 reads CASSQDLLGIHF. CDR3 DNA sequence: TGTGCCAGCAGCCAAGATCTTCTAGGTATCCACTTC.

This rearrangement joins TRBV6-1 to TRBJ2-1, with 12 bases aligning to TRBD2. Germline V CDR1 and CDR2: MNHNS, SASEGT. Losses at the gene ends were 4 bases for V and 10 bases for J; bases not matched to a gene: 8. The CDR3 is made up of 15 amino acids. The CDR3 nucleotides read TGTGCCAGCAGTGGTCGACTAGCGGGGGTGGGGGAGCAGTTCTTC. Protein: CASSGRLAGVGEQFF.

This chain joins TRBV5-1 and TRBJ2-1, with D tentatively TRBD1 (5 bases). CDR1 is SGHRS, CDR2 YFSETQ, per germline. Deletions cut 4 bases from V and 0 bases from J, with 17 bases between. The CDR3 spans 17 residues. The DNA of the CDR3 is TGCGCCAGCAGCCGCCAAGGGGCAGCCGGCTCCTACAATGAGCAGTTCTTC. Protein: CASSRQGAAGSYNEQFF.

The chain uses TRBV7-9 and TRBJ2-1; 11 nucleotides agree with TRBD2. Germline trimming cut 5 bases from V and 7 bases from J; bases unmatched to any gene: 16. Germline assignment: CDR1 SEHNR and CDR2 FQNEAQ (reference sequence). The CDR3 is 18 amino acids. In nucleotides, the CDR3 is TGTGCCAGCAGCCTGGGGAAACTAGCGGGAGTAAAAAGGAATGAGCAGTTCTTC. Amino acid sequence: CASSLGKLAGVKRNEQFF. The entire variable domain, with the rest obtained from reference TRBV7-9 and TRBJ2-1, is as follows: DTGVSQNPRHKITKRGQNVTFRCDPISEHNRLYWYRQTLGQGPEFLTYFQNEAQLEKSRLLSDRFSAERPKGSFSTLEIQRTEQGDSAMYLCASSLGKLAGVKRNEQFFGPGTRLTVL.

The chain is built from TRBV7-8 and TRBJ2-1; 8 nucleotides line up with TRBD2. The CDR3 has 17 amino acids. The ends lost 3 bases at V and 4 bases at J; junction bases unmatched: 11. The germline V gene encodes CDR1 SGHVS and CDR2 FQNEAQ. DNA for the CDR3: TGTGCCAGCAGCTTGGGGATCCGGGAGGGCCTGTACAATGAGCAGTTCTTC. This sequence encodes CASSLGIREGLYNEQFF.

The chain employs TRBV7-8 and TRBJ2-7; 14 nucleotides line up with TRBD2. The V segment lost 5 bases and the J segment 5 bases; nucleotides outside the gene matches: 5. Germline loops: CDR1 SGHVS, CDR2 FQNEAQ. The CDR3 is made up of 15 amino acids. CDR3 region: CASSGRLAGGDEQYF. The CDR3 DNA is TGTGCCAGCAGCGGGCGACTAGCGGGAGGGGACGAGCAGTACTTC.

The rearrangement uses TRBV5-4 and TRBJ2-7; 13 nucleotides align to TRBD2. CDR1 is SGHNT, CDR2 YYREEE, per germline (reference sequence). The CDR3 spans 15 residues. The trim removed 4 bases at V and 4 bases at J, leaving 5 bases unmatched. The CDR3 nucleotides are TGTGCCAGCAGCCAACCGGGACTAGCGGGATACGAGCAGTACTTC. Residues: CASSQPGLAGYEQYF.

The gene calls are TRBV9 and TRBJ2-5; a possible D gene is TRBD1 (5 bases). TRBJ2-7 explains the end of the DNA better; the J call may be wrong. The CDR3 has 14 residues. Germline CDR1 and CDR2: SGDLS and YYNGEE. DNA for the CDR3: TGTGCCAGCAGCGTAGGGACATTACCCCACGAGCAGTACTTC. Translating it yields CASSVGTLPHEQYF.

The chain uses TRBV11-1 and TRBJ2-3, with TRBD1 matching 7 bases. Germline assignment: CDR1 SGHAT and CDR2 FQDESV (reference sequence). V was clipped by 3 bases and J by 0 bases; unmatched bases: 6. The CDR3 has 16 amino acids. The DNA of the CDR3 is TGTGCCAGCAGCTTTTTCTTAGGGGGCAGCACAGATACGCAGTATTTT. Amino acid sequence: CASSFFLGGSTDTQYF.

This chain connects TRBV7-2 to TRBJ1-1; 8 bases are shared with TRBD1. The CDR3 is made up of 16 amino acids. Germline-derived CDR1 and CDR2 are SGHTA and FQGNSA. V lost 4 bases, J lost 5 bases, and 12 bases stayed unmatched. CDR3 bases: TGTGCCAGCAGCTACGGGACAGGTCAGGGGAAGACTGAAGCTTTCTTT. This gives the protein CASSYGTGQGKTEAFF.

The V gene is TRBV30, the J gene TRBJ1-1, with a possible D match to TRBD1 (5 bases). Germline V gene data show CDR1 as GTSNPN and CDR2 as SVGIG (reference sequence). V was shortened by 0 bases and J by 4 bases, with 15 bases between the two germline ends. The CDR3 totals 15 residues. CDR3 bases: TGTGCCTGGAGTGTGCCCGGGAGGAGGGGCACTGAAGCTTTCTTT. Amino acids: CAWSVPGRRGTEAFF.

Worth noting for this clone: This specimen includes other DNA sequences encoding the same CDR3. The rearrangement uses TRBV4-2 and TRBJ1-1; 8 positions agree with TRBD1. Trimming took 4 bases from V and 0 from J; bases not matched to a gene: 4. Germline CDR1 and CDR2: LGHNA and YNFKEQ. The CDR3 totals 15 residues. In DNA, the CDR3 is TGTGCCAGCAGCCCCAGGGGACAGGTGAACACTGAAGCTTTCTTT. This translates into CASSPRGQVNTEAFF.

V usage is TRBV6-5 and J usage is TRBJ1-2, with 7 bases fitting TRBD1. Looked up from germline, CDR1 is MNHEY and CDR2 is SVGAGI. Trimming at V came to 6 bases and at J to 4 bases, leaving 11 bases not matched to a gene. The CDR3 loop spans 15 amino acids. The CDR3 is CASRISQGMSYGYTF. CDR3 DNA: TGTGCCAGCAGGATATCACAGGGGATGAGCTATGGCTACACCTTC.

The rearrangement links TRBV6-5 to TRBJ2-7, with D perhaps TRBD2 (5 bases). The germline CDR1 and CDR2 sequences are MNHEY and SVGAGI. The CDR3 sequence is 14 residues long. Trimming removed 5 bases at V and 4 bases at J, with 15 bases between. The CDR3 DNA is TGTGCCAGCAGTCCCAGTCGGGGATCGTACGAGCAGTACTTC. Its protein product is CASSPSRGSYEQYF.

This chain joins TRBV15 and TRBJ1-1; D not certain. Germline loops: CDR1 LNHNV, CDR2 YYDKDF (reference sequence). Trimming took 1 base from V and 10 from J, leaving 16 bases between them. The CDR3 has 14 residues. The CDR3 protein is CATSRASVLMGAFF. The CDR3 DNA follows: TGTGCCACCAGCAGAGCATCCGTACTAATGGGAGCTTTCTTT. Supplemented by reference TRBV15 and TRBJ1-1, the full variable domain reads DAMVIQNPRYQVTQFGKPVTLSCSQTLNHNVMYWYQQKSSQAPKLLFHYYDKDFNNEADTPDNFQSRRPNTSFCFLDIRSPGLGDTAMYLCATSRASVLMGAFFGQGTRLTVV.

The gene calls are TRBV9 and TRBJ2-3; 8 bases are a match to TRBD2. V shed 0 bases and J 2 bases; nucleotides not matched to a gene: 11. This CDR3 is built from 18 residues. Germline CDR1 SGDLS, CDR2 YYNGEE. The CDR3 here is CASSVAGGRRYSTDTQYF. For the CDR3, the DNA is TGTGCCAGCAGCGTAGCTGGCGGGAGGCGTTATTCCACAGATACGCAGTATTTT. The complete variable domain, with remaining parts taken from reference TRBV9 and TRBJ2-3, reads DSGVTQTPKHLITATGQRVTLRCSPRSGDLSVYWYQQSLDQGLQFLIQYYNGEERAKGNILERFSAQQFPDLHSELNLSSLELGDSALYFCASSVAGGRRYSTDTQYFGPGTRLTVL.

The chain carries TRBV10-2 and TRBJ2-1; 10 bases are shared with TRBD2. The germline V gene has CDR1 WSHSY and CDR2 SAAADI. V was pared by 10 bases and J by 8 bases, with 17 bases of the junction left unmatched. The CDR3 covers 16 residues. This chain's CDR3 is CATLNPSGGAGDEQFF. The CDR3 coding sequence is TGCGCCACCCTAAACCCCAGCGGGGGGGCCGGGGATGAGCAGTTCTTC.

The V call is TRBV11-2, the J call TRBJ2-5, with TRBD2 identical over 9 bases. The germline V gene has CDR1 SGHAT and CDR2 FQNNGV. The CDR3 covers 15 residues. V was clipped by 1 base and J by 4 bases; unmatched bases: 4. In DNA, the CDR3 is TGTGCCAGCAGCTTAGTACTAGCGGGTGGAGAGACCCAGTACTTC. Encoded protein: CASSLVLAGGETQYF. Filled out from reference TRBV11-2 and TRBJ2-5, the complete variable domain reads EAGVAQSPRYKIIEKRQSVAFWCNPISGHATLYWYQQILGQGPKLLIQFQNNGVVDDSQLPKDRFSAERLKGVDSTLKIQPAKLEDSAVYLCASSLVLAGGETQYFGPGTRLLVL.

J is TRBJ2-3 and V is TRBV18; a possible D gene is TRBD1 (7 bases). V lost 2 bases, J lost 1 base, and 22 bases lay in between. CDR1 KGHSH and CDR2 LQKENI come from the germline V gene. CDR3 length: 19 amino acids. The CDR3 sequence is CASSPRPDREVVGTDTQYF. CDR3 bases: TGTGCCAGCTCACCAAGACCCGACAGGGAGGTTGTCGGCACAGATACGCAGTATTTT.